This is a list of T cell receptor beta chains from one sample in a study of blood T cell repertoires in COVID-19. This table comes from immunoSEQ multiplex PCR, and its TCRdb copy is limited to in-frame clones, with some not included. This table holds hundreds of thousands of clones, more than 70% found once. Sequenced material: PBMCs or T cells enriched from blood (not recorded which). Receptors originate from a woman in her fifties or sixties in a cohort exposed to, infected with or recovered from COVID-19 (not recorded which). Both conserved end residues are part of each CDR3. The D gene is left open where the match is weak. Rows give clone size only sometimes, using once, few, many, or a class for an expanded clone.

D	V	J	size	CDR3	DNA
TRBD1	TRBV6-1	TRBJ1-5	once	CASSEIVTGFSNQPQHF	TGTGCCAGCAGTGAAATCGTGACAGGGTTTAGCAATCAGCCCCAGCATTTT
NA	TRBV28	TRBJ2-7	NA	CASSALNYEQYF	TGTGCCAGCAGTGCGCTGAACTACGAGCAGTACTTC
NA	TRBV20-1	TRBJ2-3	NA	CSASLADTQYF	TGCAGTGCTAGCCTCGCAGATACGCAGTATTTT
TRBD2	TRBV6-2/TRBV6-3	TRBJ2-4	NA	CASSPPRGLAGGGLAKNIQYF	TGTGCCAGCAGTCCCCCCCGGGGACTAGCGGGAGGGGGCCTAGCCAAAAACATTCAGTACTTC
TRBD1	TRBV2	TRBJ2-3	NA	CASLQGSGRADTQYF	TGTGCCAGCCTACAGGGGTCCGGTAGAGCAGATACGCAGTATTTT
TRBD2	TRBV23-1	TRBJ2-2	once	CASSQVAGRPHGELFF	TGCGCCAGCAGTCAAGTAGCGGGACGCCCTCACGGGGAGCTGTTTTTT
NA	TRBV27	TRBJ2-3	NA	CASSLVVAGDTQYF	TGTGCCAGCAGTTTAGTGGTGGCTGGAGATACGCAGTATTTT
NA	TRBV7-2	TRBJ2-1	once	CASSLSRDNEQFF	TGTGCCAGCAGCTTAAGCCGGGACAATGAGCAGTTCTTC
TRBD2	TRBV2	TRBJ2-1	once	CASSEAVLAGGPTYNEQFF	TGTGCCAGCAGTGAAGCGGTGCTAGCGGGAGGGCCTACCTACAATGAGCAGTTCTTC
TRBD2	TRBV5-1	TRBJ2-1	NA	CASSSGGGNNEQFF	TGCGCCAGCAGCTCGGGAGGGGGTAACAATGAGCAGTTCTTC
TRBD1	TRBV5-4	TRBJ2-3	few	CASSLEGAGTDTQYF	TGTGCCAGCAGCTTGGAGGGGGCTGGCACAGATACGCAGTATTTT
TRBD1	TRBV5-6	TRBJ1-5	NA	CASSYTTGVVNQPQHF	TGTGCCAGCAGCTACACCACAGGGGTAGTTAATCAGCCCCAGCATTTT
NA	TRBV6-6	TRBJ2-7	NA	CASSPSGLHYEQYF	TGTGCCAGCAGTCCCTCGGGACTTCACTACGAGCAGTACTTC
TRBD2	TRBV7-2	TRBJ2-4	NA	CASSLEGAGVDIQYF	TGTGCCAGCAGCTTAGAGGGAGCGGGAGTGGACATTCAGTACTTC
NA	TRBV28	TRBJ2-1	NA	CASSGLDSRLYNEQFF	TGTGCCAGCAGTGGTCTGGACAGCCGACTTTACAATGAGCAGTTCTTC
TRBD2	TRBV30	TRBJ2-7	NA	CAWTKAGTGYEQYF	TGTGCCTGGACTAAAGCGGGAACGGGGTACGAGCAGTACTTC
NA	TRBV4-1	TRBJ1-5	few	CASSPGVTSNQPQHF	TGCGCCAGCAGCCCGGGGGTAACGAGCAATCAGCCCCAGCATTTT
TRBD2	TRBV18	TRBJ2-3	NA	CASTLAASTDTQYF	TGTGCCAGCACACTAGCGGCTAGCACAGATACGCAGTATTTT
TRBD2	TRBV10-2	TRBJ2-1	NA	CASSEPGTREQFF	TGCGCCAGCAGTGAGCCCGGGACTAGGGAGCAGTTCTTC
TRBD1	TRBV5-4	TRBJ2-2	NA	CASSLAGGGRYGTGELFF	TGTGCCAGCAGCTTGGCAGGGGGCGGTCGTTATGGCACCGGGGAGCTGTTTTTT
NA	TRBV19	TRBJ1-5	many	CASRQGRNQPQHF	TGTGCCAGTAGACAGGGTAGGAATCAGCCCCAGCATTTT
NA	TRBV6-2/TRBV6-3	TRBJ1-5	few	CASSYNRVNQPQHF	TGTGCCAGCAGTTATAACAGGGTCAATCAGCCCCAGCATTTT
TRBD1	TRBV10-3	TRBJ2-1	NA	CAISDGDRGSNEQFF	TGTGCCATCAGTGATGGGGACAGGGGTTCCAATGAGCAGTTCTTC
TRBD1	TRBV2	TRBJ1-5	NA	CASSGGTVQSNQPQHF	TGTGCCAGCAGTGGCGGGACAGTACAGAGCAATCAGCCCCAGCATTTT
TRBD2	TRBV7-2	TRBJ2-5	once	CASSLAGTSGRAKETQYF	TGTGCCAGCAGCTTAGCGGGGACTAGCGGGAGGGCCAAAGAGACCCAGTACTTC
TRBD1	TRBV14	TRBJ2-7	once	CASSGTGLPEQYF	TGTGCCAGCAGCGGGACAGGGCTCCCCGAGCAGTACTTC
TRBD1	TRBV5-1	TRBJ2-7	NA	CASSALGTGDEQYF	TGCGCCAGCAGCGCTCTCGGGACAGGTGACGAGCAGTACTTC
TRBD1	TRBV6-5	TRBJ2-2	NA	CASSRTGETGELFF	TGTGCCAGCAGTAGGACAGGGGAGACCGGGGAGCTGTTTTTT
TRBD2	TRBV28	TRBJ2-1	once	CASSPPPGGPREQFF	TGTGCCAGCAGTCCCCCCCCGGGAGGGCCCAGGGAGCAGTTCTTC
TRBD1	TRBV19	TRBJ1-2	NA	CASSPRQGWYGYTF	TGTGCCAGTAGCCCTCGACAGGGTTGGTATGGCTACACCTTC
NA	TRBV7-9	TRBJ1-4	NA	CASSLSWGLANEKLFF	TGTGCCAGCAGCTTAAGTTGGGGCCTAGCTAATGAAAAACTGTTTTTT
TRBD2	TRBV5-1	TRBJ2-3	NA	CASSLAGGDTQYF	TGCGCCAGCAGCTTGGCGGGAGGAGATACGCAGTATTTT
TRBD1	TRBV19	TRBJ2-6	NA	CASRHRGGTNGANVLTF	TGTGCCAGTAGACACAGGGGTGGTACGAACGGGGCCAACGTCCTGACTTTC
NA	TRBV5-6	TRBJ2-5	NA	CASSLNQGSSAQYF	TGTGCCAGCAGCTTGAATCAGGGGAGCTCGGCCCAGTACTTC
NA	TRBV9	TRBJ1-3	NA	CASSVEEREGNTIYF	TGTGCCAGCAGCGTAGAAGAAAGAGAGGGAAACACCATATATTTT
NA	TRBV5-1	TRBJ2-5	NA	CASSKTIQETQYF	TGCGCCAGCAGCAAGACTATTCAAGAGACCCAGTACTTC
TRBD1	TRBV28	TRBJ1-2	NA	CASSLSGTGRNTF	TGTGCCAGCAGTTTATCCGGGACAGGACGTAATACCTTC
TRBD2	TRBV5-4	TRBJ2-2	NA	CASSATSGYTGELFF	TGTGCCAGCAGCGCGACTAGCGGGTACACCGGGGAGCTGTTTTTT
NA	TRBV10-1	TRBJ2-5	NA	CASSDPARETQYF	TGCGCCAGCAGTGACCCAGCGCGAGAGACCCAGTACTTC
TRBD2	TRBV4-1	TRBJ2-7	NA	CASSHLRGSSYEQYF	TGCGCCAGCAGCCACTTACGCGGGAGCTCCTACGAGCAGTACTTC
NA	TRBV19	TRBJ1-1	NA	CASSIDSGNTEAFF	TGTGCCAGTAGTATAGATTCGGGGAACACTGAAGCTTTCTTT
TRBD1	TRBV2	TRBJ2-5	NA	CASSPIGGRGETQYF	TGTGCCAGCAGTCCTATAGGGGGCCGGGGAGAGACCCAGTACTTC
TRBD2	TRBV27	TRBJ2-1	NA	CASSTWGLAANEQFF	TGTGCCAGCAGTACTTGGGGACTAGCGGCAAATGAGCAGTTCTTC
NA	TRBV9	TRBJ2-7	NA	CASSVDGFNEQYF	TGTGCCAGCAGCGTAGACGGGTTCAACGAGCAGTACTTC
TRBD2	TRBV5-4	TRBJ2-1	NA	CASHGGGGIAYNEQFF	TGTGCCAGCCACGGGGGGGGCGGGATCGCGTACAATGAGCAGTTCTTC
TRBD1	TRBV30	TRBJ1-3	NA	CAWSVRATGLGSNTIYF	TGTGCCTGGAGTGTACGGGCGACAGGGTTAGGGTCAAACACCATATATTTT